These T cell receptor beta chains were read from a single sample in a study of blood T cell repertoires in COVID-19. Assay: immunoSEQ multiplex PCR; the TCRdb copy retains only in-frame clones and omits some. The sample records 160,000 or so clones, about 88% being singletons. Sequencing was done on a sample of peripheral blood. The receptor set was obtained from a woman in her fifties or sixties with COVID-19, enrolled during active disease. Each CDR3 is given with its conserved first and last residue. Fields, in order: J gene, clone size, D gene, V gene, CDR3 DNA, CDR3 protein. A D gene is named only where the DNA matches it firmly. Size is omitted from some rows. Given values are once, few, many or a class for expanded clones.

J: TRBJ2-7; size: NA; D: TRBD2; V: TRBV5-4; DNA: TGTGCCAGCAGCTTGGGGACTAGCATAGGTTACGAGCAGTACTTC; CDR3: CASSLGTSIGYEQYF
J: TRBJ1-1; size: NA; D: NA; V: TRBV7-9; DNA: TGTGCCACCCCAGGGTTAGGGAACACTGAAGCTTTCTTT; CDR3: CATPGLGNTEAFF
J: TRBJ1-1; size: NA; D: NA; V: TRBV7-8; DNA: TGTGCCAGCAGCCGAGAGCGGGGGGCAACTGAAGCTTTCTTT; CDR3: CASSRERGATEAFF
J: TRBJ2-1; size: NA; D: TRBD1; V: TRBV10-3; DNA: TGTGCCATCAGTGATAAGATGGGACAGGCTCCAGAGGATGAGCAGTTCTTC; CDR3: CAISDKMGQAPEDEQFF
J: TRBJ2-5; size: NA; D: NA; V: TRBV2; DNA: TGTGCCAGCTTCCTGACTGGAGAGACCCAGTACTTC; CDR3: CASFLTGETQYF
J: TRBJ2-3; size: NA; D: TRBD2; V: TRBV3-1/TRBV3-2; DNA: TGTGCCAGCAGCCAAACCAGCGGGGACAGCACAGATACGCAGTATTTT; CDR3: CASSQTSGDSTDTQYF
J: TRBJ2-7; size: NA; D: NA; V: TRBV14; DNA: TGTGCCAGCAGCCAAGAAGTCCACTATACCTACGAGCAGTACTTC; CDR3: CASSQEVHYTYEQYF
J: TRBJ2-1; size: NA; D: TRBD1; V: TRBV6-5; DNA: TGTGCCAGCAGGGGACAGGGATCCTACAATGAGCAGTTCTTC; CDR3: CASRGQGSYNEQFF
J: TRBJ1-6; size: few; D: NA; V: TRBV11-3; DNA: TGTGCCAGCAGCTTATTGTCAGCGAATTCACCCCTCCACTTT; CDR3: CASSLLSANSPLHF
J: TRBJ1-4; size: NA; D: NA; V: TRBV30; DNA: TGTGCCTGGAGGACCGGGGTAGTCAATGAAAAACTGTTTTTT; CDR3: CAWRTGVVNEKLFF
J: TRBJ1-4; size: NA; D: NA; V: TRBV6-2/TRBV6-3; DNA: TGTGCCAGCAGTTCCCAGGGGACAACTAATGAAAAACTGTTTTTT; CDR3: CASSSQGTTNEKLFF
J: TRBJ1-1; size: NA; D: TRBD1; V: TRBV3-1/TRBV3-2; DNA: TGTGCCAGCAGCACGACAGGGGACACTGAAGCTTTCTTT; CDR3: CASSTTGDTEAFF
J: TRBJ2-7; size: NA; D: NA; V: TRBV7-9; DNA: TGTGCCAGCAGCCTCTTACCGGGTGACGAGCAGTACTTC; CDR3: CASSLLPGDEQYF
J: TRBJ2-5; size: NA; D: TRBD1; V: TRBV5-1; DNA: TGCGCCAGCAGCTTACCGGACAGGGGGCAAGAGACCCAGTACTTC; CDR3: CASSLPDRGQETQYF
J: TRBJ1-5; size: NA; D: NA; V: TRBV19; DNA: TGTGCCAGTAGTACGACAGTTGGCAATCAGCCCCAGCATTTT; CDR3: CASSTTVGNQPQHF
J: TRBJ1-5; size: NA; D: NA; V: TRBV6-2/TRBV6-3; DNA: TGTGCCAGCAGTTACTCGACCGGGAATCAGCCCCAGCATTTT; CDR3: CASSYSTGNQPQHF
J: TRBJ1-6; size: NA; D: NA; V: TRBV28; DNA: TGTGCCAGCAGTTTCGGCAGGGCACCCCTCCACTTT; CDR3: CASSFGRAPLHF
J: TRBJ1-1; size: NA; D: NA; V: TRBV3-1/TRBV3-2; DNA: TGTGCCAGCAGCCCCGGGGGATTGAACACTGAAGCTTTCTTT; CDR3: CASSPGGLNTEAFF
J: TRBJ2-7; size: NA; D: NA; V: TRBV7-2; DNA: TGTGCCAGCAGCTTAGGACAGTTCCTTTACGAGCAGTACTTC; CDR3: CASSLGQFLYEQYF
J: TRBJ2-6; size: once; D: NA; V: TRBV5-4; DNA: TGTGCCAGCAGCTCTTTGGCCAACGTCCTGACTTTC; CDR3: CASSSLANVLTF